A single sample is the source of the 24 T cell receptor beta chains below, sequenced in a study of shared clonotypes between healthy human individuals. Naive CD8 isolation took CD45RO-negative cells positively selected for CCR7 and excluded terminally differentiated effector memory CD45RA+ cells. This table comes from immunoSEQ multiplex PCR, and its TCRdb copy is limited to in-frame clones, with some not included. This table holds some 2,100,000 clones, 90% to 95% found once. The sample taken for sequencing was naive CD8+ T cells from PBMCs. The receptors come from a man aged 18-30 years in good health. Some clones in this sample may be carry-over from other donors' samples.

This sequence joins TRBV7-2 and TRBJ2-7; possibly TRBD2 for D (6 bases). V dropped 2 bases and J dropped 0 bases, with 11 bases sitting between them. Germline V CDR1 and CDR2: SGHTA, FQGNSA. The CDR3 is made up of 15 amino acids. The CDR3 DNA sequence: TGTGCCAGCAGCTTATGGGGCGGGATCTCCTACGAGCAGTACTTC. Its protein is CASSLWGGISYEQYF.

This clone was seen only a few times. The J gene is TRBJ1-1, the V gene TRBV29-1; tentatively, D is TRBD1 (5 bases). Germline CDR1 reads SQVTM; CDR2 reads ANQGSEA. The V and J ends lost 6 bases and 8 bases respectively, with 22 bases between them. CDR3 length: 14 residues. The CDR3 DNA is TGCAGCGTGTGGCCGGGGACGGAGGCAACCGAAGCTTTCTTT. It yields the protein CSVWPGTEATEAFF. The variable domain in full, with the rest retrieved from reference TRBV29-1 and TRBJ1-1, is SAVISQKPSRDICQRGTSLTIQCQVDSQVTMMFWYRQQPGQSLTLIATANQGSEATYESGFVIDKFPISRPNLTFSTLTVSNMSPEDSSIYLCSVWPGTEATEAFFGQGTRLTVV.

The rearrangement links TRBV7-8 to TRBJ1-1; D perhaps matches TRBD1 (5 bases). Trimming took 5 bases from V and 1 from J, leaving 8 bases between them. The germline gives CDR1 SGHVS, CDR2 FQNEAQ. The CDR3 contains 13 residues. CDR3 amino acids: CASSPGPNTEAFF. CDR3 nucleotides: TGTGCCAGCAGCCCGGGACCGAACACTGAAGCTTTCTTT.

The chain couples TRBV7-8 to TRBJ1-5, with D possibly matching TRBD1 (5 bases). Per germline, CDR1 SGHVS and CDR2 FQNEAQ. This CDR3 is 12 amino acids long. Trimming stripped 1 base from V and 9 bases from J, with 7 bases between. This CDR3 is CASSLVRGPQHF. The CDR3 coding sequence is TGTGCCAGCAGCTTAGTAAGGGGGCCCCAGCATTTT.

This chain connects TRBV5-1 to TRBJ2-7; 8 bases are shared with TRBD1. Germline lookup yields CDR1 SGHRS and CDR2 YFSETQ. The CDR3 sequence is 15 residues long. With V trimmed by 3 bases and J by 3 bases, 8 bases remained unmatched. As DNA, the CDR3 is TGCGCCAGCAGCTCGCCGGGACAGGATAACTACGAGCAGTACTTC. Translation: CASSSPGQDNYEQYF. The full variable domain, rest sourced from reference TRBV5-1 and TRBJ2-7, is KAGVTQTPRYLIKTRGQQVTLSCSPISGHRSVSWYQQTPGQGLQFLFEYFSETQRNKGNFPGRFSGRQFSNSRSEMNVSTLELGDSALYLCASSSPGQDNYEQYFGPGTRLTVT.

J is TRBJ2-3 and V is TRBV18; tentative D call: TRBD1 (5 bases). This CDR3 has 14 amino acids. V dropped 3 bases and J dropped 3 bases, with 10 bases sitting between them. The germline V gene encodes CDR1 KGHSH and CDR2 LQKENI. The CDR3 sequence: CASSPGRVTDTQYF. Written as DNA, the CDR3 is TGTGCCAGCTCACCGGGCAGGGTAACAGATACGCAGTATTTT.

The chain couples TRBV9 to TRBJ1-2; D is perhaps TRBD1 (6 bases). V lost 0 bases, J lost 4 bases, and 22 bases lay in between. The germline V gene has CDR1 SGDLS and CDR2 YYNGEE. This CDR3 is built from 18 residues. In DNA form, the CDR3 reads TGTGCCAGCAGCGTAGGCCATGGGATATCAGGGGAGCGCTATGGCTACACCTTC. Translating it yields CASSVGHGISGERYGYTF.

The gene calls are TRBV6-6 and TRBJ2-7; D remains ambiguous. Germline V CDR1 and CDR2: MNHNY, SVGAGI (reference sequence). Trimming removed 2 bases from V and 6 bases from J, with 5 bases in between. The CDR3 is 11 residues long. The CDR3 DNA follows: TGTGCCAGCAGTTACGAGGCCGAGCAGTACTTC. This encodes CASSYEAEQYF.

This chain links TRBV27 with TRBJ2-3; the D is unclear. Trimming removed 8 bases at V and 7 bases at J, with 16 bases between. This CDR3 comprises 13 residues. Germline V gives CDR1 MNHEY, CDR2 SMNVEV (reference sequence). CDR3: CASGPGLIYTQYF. The CDR3 coding sequence is TGTGCCAGCGGCCCGGGCCTGATTTATACGCAGTATTTT.

This sequence joins TRBV28 and TRBJ2-7; D perhaps matches TRBD2 (6 bases). CDR1 is MDHEN, CDR2 SYDVKM, per germline. The V and J ends lost 8 bases and 5 bases respectively, with 19 bases between them. The CDR3 covers 14 residues. The CDR3 DNA sequence: TGTGCCAGCTCCGCATCTAGCGCATCCCACGAGCAGTACTTC. Encoded protein: CASSASSASHEQYF.

This sequence joins TRBV28 and TRBJ1-1; possible D gene TRBD1, 6 bases. The germline gives CDR1 MDHEN, CDR2 SYDVKM. Trimming took off 6 bases at V and 3 bases at J, with 14 bases between the two ends. CDR3 length: 14 residues. The CDR3 region has the DNA TGTGCCAGCAGGCGGGACATGCGGGACACTGAAGCTTTCTTT. Its translation: CASRRDMRDTEAFF.

This chain joins TRBV7-2 and TRBJ2-7; D could derive from TRBD1 or TRBD2 (5 bases each). V shed 5 bases and J shed 3 bases, with 17 bases lying between them. Germline V gene lookup returns CDR1 SGHTA and CDR2 FQGNSA. The CDR3 has 15 residues. The CDR3 spells CASSDRGASLYEQYF. Written as DNA, the CDR3 is TGTGCCAGCAGCGACCGAGGGGCAAGTCTCTACGAGCAGTACTTC. The complete variable domain, with remaining parts taken from reference TRBV7-2 and TRBJ2-7, reads GAGVSQSPSNKVTEKGKDVELRCDPISGHTALYWYRQSLGQGLEFLIYFQGNSAPDKSGLPSDRFSAERTGGSVSTLTIQRTQQEDSAVYLCASSDRGASLYEQYFGPGTRLTVT.

This sequence joins TRBV7-6 and TRBJ2-7; 9 bases are a match to TRBD1. Trimming took 1 base from V and 2 from J; bases not matched to a gene: 3. The germline CDR1 and CDR2 sequences are SGHVS and FNYEAQ. The CDR3 consists of 15 residues. This CDR3 is CASSLEGQGTYEQYF. CDR3 nucleotide sequence: TGTGCCAGCAGCTTAGAGGGACAGGGAACCTACGAGCAGTACTTC.

This sequence joins TRBV10-3 and TRBJ2-7; D unresolved. The CDR3 has 15 amino acids. The germline gives CDR1 ENHRY, CDR2 SYGVKD. Trimming removed 2 bases at V and 1 base at J, with 12 bases between. The CDR3 sequence: CAISERLTQSYEQYF. The CDR3 bases are TGTGCCATCAGTGAGAGGCTAACACAATCCTACGAGCAGTACTTC.

The genes are TRBV6-4 and TRBJ2-7; possibly TRBD1 or TRBD2 for D (6 bases each). CDR3 length: 14 residues. Trimming removed 3 bases at V and 2 bases at J, with 11 bases between. Germline V gives CDR1 MRHNA, CDR2 SNTAGT. CDR3 sequence: CASSDGGRPYEQYF. CDR3 bases: TGTGCCAGCAGTGATGGGGGGCGCCCCTACGAGCAGTACTTC.

This clone was recorded only once. The rearrangement joins TRBV4-1 to TRBJ1-5; D remains unclear. Trimming took off 1 base at V and 1 base at J, with 8 bases between the two ends. CDR1 and CDR2 from the germline V gene are MGHRA and YSYEKL. The CDR3 spans 15 residues. CDR3 DNA: TGCGCCAGCAGCCAAGTCGCCGGGAGCAATCAGCCCCAGCATTTT. This translates into CASSQVAGSNQPQHF.

In its sample, this clone was seen a few times. J is TRBJ1-4 and V is TRBV4-1, with TRBD1 matching 9 bases. The V and J ends lost 2 bases and 1 base, in that order; junction bases with no gene match: 2. This CDR3 has 16 amino acids. Germline CDR1 MGHRA, CDR2 YSYEKL. The CDR3 DNA sequence: TGCGCCAGCAGCCAAACGGACAGGGGAACTAATGAAAAACTGTTTTTT. It translates to CASSQTDRGTNEKLFF.

The CDR3 DNA follows: TGTGCCAGCAGTACACAGGGGGCGAGGTACGAGCAGTACTTC. Translating gives CASSTQGARYEQYF. The rearrangement uses TRBV6-5 and TRBJ2-7; the match to TRBD1 covers 9 bases. From germline, CDR1 is MNHEY and CDR2 SVGAGI. The length of the CDR3 is 14 residues. J gave up 4 bases and V 5 bases, and 6 bases lay outside the gene matches.

Details on this clone: This same CDR3 is encoded by further DNA sequences in the sample. The V gene is TRBV27, the J gene TRBJ2-7; possibly TRBD1 for D (6 bases). The V and J ends lost 3 bases and 3 bases respectively, with 12 bases between them. The length of the CDR3 is 14 residues. Germline loops: CDR1 MNHEY, CDR2 SMNVEV (reference sequence). CDR3 sequence (DNA): TGTGCCAGCAGTTTTCTGGGGGCGAGCTACGAGCAGTACTTC. Protein sequence: CASSFLGASYEQYF.

The chain carries TRBV7-9 and TRBJ1-2; D possibly corresponds to TRBD1 (6 bases). The CDR3 sequence is 14 residues long. The germline gives CDR1 SEHNR, CDR2 FQNEAQ (reference sequence). V shed 4 bases and J shed 1 base, with 10 bases lying between them. The CDR3 reads CASSSGQNNYGYTF. CDR3 in DNA: TGTGCCAGCAGCTCGGGACAAAATAACTATGGCTACACCTTC.

The chain uses TRBV4-3 and TRBJ1-1; 8 positions match TRBD1. The V gene's germline CDR1 is LGHNA and CDR2 YSLEER. V lost 1 base, J lost 1 base, and 11 bases stayed unmatched. The CDR3 contains 18 residues. The CDR3, as DNA: TGCGCCAGCAGCCAAGGCTTCCAGGGGGCAGGGAAGAACACTGAAGCTTTCTTT. Translating it yields CASSQGFQGAGKNTEAFF.

V and J are TRBV14 and TRBJ1-2; possibly TRBD1 for D (6 bases). This CDR3 comprises 13 residues. V was clipped by 4 bases and J by 6 bases, with 12 bases between them. Germline V gives CDR1 SGHDN, CDR2 FVKESK. CDR3 nucleotides: TGTGCCAGCAGCCGGGGGCGAAGTGATGGCTACACCTTC. Translation: CASSRGRSDGYTF.

The chain carries TRBV27 and TRBJ1-1; tentatively, D is TRBD1 (5 bases). This CDR3 is built from 14 residues. Germline-derived CDR1 and CDR2 are MNHEY and SMNVEV (reference sequence). Trimming left V 5 bases short and J 7 bases short, with 17 bases between. The CDR3 loop is CASSLTGGSSEAFF. In nucleotides, the CDR3 is TGTGCCAGCAGTCTAACAGGAGGATCGAGTGAAGCTTTCTTT.

V usage is TRBV14 and J usage is TRBJ2-5, with D perhaps TRBD1 or TRBD2 (5 bases each). The germline gives CDR1 SGHDN, CDR2 FVKESK. CDR3 length: 15 amino acids. The V and J ends lost 4 bases and 5 bases respectively, with 17 bases between them. In DNA form, the CDR3 reads TGTGCCAGCAGCCCCTACCGAGGGGATTTCGAGACCCAGTACTTC. Translated: CASSPYRGDFETQYF.